The T cell receptor (beta chain) under discussion was sequenced for a study of blood T cell repertoires in COVID-19. CDR1 is MNHEY and CDR2 is SVGAGI in the germline V gene. V lost 2 bases and J lost 0, with 11 bases in between. This CDR3 spans 15 amino acids. The data were produced by immunoSEQ multiplex PCR, yet TCRdb's version contains in-frame clones alone and is incomplete. The table records over 400,000 clones, roughly 89% of them present only once. The sample taken for sequencing was peripheral blood. The TCR was taken from a woman aged 25 to 45 with active or convalescent COVID-19. The rearrangement uses TRBV6-5 and TRBJ2-7, with no clear D. The CDR3 DNA is TGTGCCAGCAGTTACGGGCAGGCCATCTCCTACGAGCAGTACTTC. Its translation: CASSYGQAISYEQYF.